This TCR beta chain appears in the sequencing data of a study of graft-versus-host responses after intestinal transplantation. In the study overall: All of the recipients had induction that used anti-thymocyte globulin, then tacrolimus and steroids for about 3 years.

Germline CDR1 and CDR2: MRHNA and SNTAGT. V lost 2 bases, J lost 2 bases, and 10 bases lay in between. The CDR3 extends over 15 amino acids. The repertoire was sequenced with immunoSEQ multiplex PCR; TCRdb's copy has only in-frame clones and lacks some. The sample lists about 98,000 clones, approximately 85% occurring once. The TCR was taken from a human patient who received an intestinal transplant, so some T cells may come from the graft donor. The genes are TRBV6-4 and TRBJ1-5, with D hard to call. Specimen: PBMCs, collected 255 days after intestinal transplant. The CDR3 DNA is TGTGCCAGCAGTGACCGGAAATTGGGCAATCAGCCCCAGCATTTT. This gives the protein CASSDRKLGNQPQHF.